This TCR beta chain came from a study of vaccination effects on CD4 cells after COVID-19. Study as a whole: Sequencing was preceded by expansion of antigen-specific CD4+ T cells with viral peptide pools in the ViraFEST assay. Either the BNT162b2 or mRNA-1273 vaccine was given to participants in two doses. Study-wide points: At late timepoints after vaccination, vaccine- and infection-induced clones shrank markedly. Few convalescent patients, and no early post-infection timepoints, were available to the study.

Concerning this clone: Its matching antigen is unknown.

TCRdb keeps only in-frame clones here, not all; method: immunoSEQ multiplex PCR. In the table there are about 46,000 clones, about 70% of which are singletons. This CDR3 has 12 amino acids. Per germline, CDR1 MNHNS and CDR2 SASEGT. Trimming shortened V by 5 bases and J by 4 bases, and 9 bases separated the two germline ends. At the end of less than 12 days of culture, CD4+ T cells were isolated. This material consisted of CD4+ T cells from PBMCs cultured without peptide, taken before COVID-19 vaccination. The rearrangement links TRBV6-1 to TRBJ2-7; TRBD1 is a possible D gene (5 bases). This clonotype originated in a human donor who had a prior SARS-CoV-2 infection. In DNA form, the CDR3 reads TGTGCCAGCAGTTCTCAGGGTTACGAGCAGTACTTC. It yields the protein CASSSQGYEQYF.